Shown below are 11 T cell receptor beta chains from a single sample sequenced in a study of CD8+ T cells in alopecia areata. Following RNA extraction, reverse transcription yielded cDNA that acted as the sequencing template. Only in-frame clones appear in the TCRdb table, and some are missing; sequencing was by immunoSEQ multiplex PCR. This sample has 150,000 to 200,000 clones, with about 71% found just once. Treatment given: oral pan-JAK inhibitor, 5-10 mg twice daily. The source was CD4+ T cells sorted from blood, collected at week 4, from a patient treated with tofacitinib. Receptors were obtained from a human donor with alopecia areata.

A few counts support this clone. The chain joins TRBV9 to TRBJ2-7; D is possibly TRBD2 (5 bases). CDR3 length: 13 residues. The V and J ends lost 4 bases and 2 bases respectively, with 10 bases between them. The germline V gene has CDR1 SGDLS and CDR2 YYNGEE. CDR3 nucleotide sequence: TGTGCCAGCAGCCCGGACTTTGCCTACGAGCAGTACTTC. This codes for CASSPDFAYEQYF. The variable domain in full, with the rest retrieved from reference TRBV9 and TRBJ2-7, is DSGVTQTPKHLITATGQRVTLRCSPRSGDLSVYWYQQSLDQGLQFLIQYYNGEERAKGNILERFSAQQFPDLHSELNLSSLELGDSALYFCASSPDFAYEQYFGPGTRLTVT.

The V gene is TRBV5-1, the J gene TRBJ1-5; 8 bases are a match to TRBD1. V was pared by 0 bases and J by 5 bases, with 16 bases of the junction left unmatched. The CDR3 runs 19 residues. Looked up from germline, CDR1 is SGHRS and CDR2 is YFSETQ. CDR3 loop: CASSLVPGQAILVHQPQHF. The CDR3 DNA sequence: TGCGCCAGCAGCTTGGTTCCGGGACAGGCTATTCTAGTGCATCAGCCCCAGCATTTT.

This clone was picked up one time. V is TRBV5-6 and J is TRBJ1-1; D not resolved. Per the germline V gene, CDR1 is SGHDT and CDR2 is YYEEEE. The V end was cut by 1 base, the J end by 2 bases, with 12 bases between. The CDR3 length is 15 residues. The CDR3 DNA reads TGTGCCAGCAGCTTGCGTTGGCCTTTCAACACTGAAGCTTTCTTT. Translated: CASSLRWPFNTEAFF.

The V gene is TRBV29-1, the J gene TRBJ2-1; D is tentatively TRBD1 or TRBD2 (6 bases each). The germline gives CDR1 SQVTM, CDR2 ANQGSEA. Trimming pared 7 bases from V and 6 bases from J, leaving 13 bases between. This CDR3 is built from 12 residues. CDR3 nucleotides: TGCAGCGGTTACAAGGGGGGCAATGAGCAGTTCTTC. This sequence encodes CSGYKGGNEQFF.

The V gene is TRBV29-1, the J gene TRBJ2-3; TRBD2 aligns across 13 bases. There are 16 residues in the CDR3. The junction had 4 bases not matched to a gene; V was cut back by 3 bases and J by 1 base. Germline V gene data show CDR1 as SQVTM and CDR2 as ANQGSEA. CDR3 residues: CSVEGLAGIGTDTQYF. CDR3 bases: TGCAGCGTTGAGGGACTAGCGGGAATCGGCACAGATACGCAGTATTTT.

This clone was observed a single time. The genes are TRBV12-5 and TRBJ2-5; 8 nucleotides match TRBD2. Per the germline V gene, CDR1 is LGHNT and CDR2 is FRNRAP. The J segment lost 4 bases and the V segment lost 6 bases, leaving 10 bases of the junction unmatched. The CDR3 loop spans 15 amino acids. This CDR3 is CASGLGLVAGETQYF. The CDR3 DNA follows: TGTGCTAGTGGACTGGGACTAGTCGCGGGAGAGACCCAGTACTTC.

DNA for the CDR3: TGCGCCAGCAGCCAAGCCCCCTGGCCCTACGAGCAGTACTTC. Amino acids: CASSQAPWPYEQYF. The J gene is TRBJ2-7, the V gene TRBV4-1; D unresolved. CDR3 length: 14 amino acids. Germline V gene lookup returns CDR1 MGHRA and CDR2 YSYEKL. V gave up 1 base and J gave up 2 bases, with 9 bases separating them.

J is TRBJ2-7 and V is TRBV30, with a weak D call TRBD2 (5 bases). V was clipped by 0 bases and J by 5 bases, with 14 bases between them. The germline CDR1 and CDR2 sequences are GTSNPN and SVGIG (reference sequence). The CDR3 has 14 residues. The CDR3 DNA sequence: TGTGCCTGGAGTGTAGTGGCGAGGCGGGACGAGCAGTACTTC. It translates to CAWSVVARRDEQYF.

The rearrangement links TRBV30 to TRBJ1-6; D is possibly TRBD1 (5 bases). The CDR3 is 12 residues long. Germline lookup yields CDR1 GTSNPN and CDR2 SVGIG (reference sequence). Between the trimmed V and J ends, which lost 3 bases and 8 bases, there was a span of 8 bases. The CDR3 sequence: CAWRQGDSPLHF. The DNA of the CDR3 is TGTGCCTGGAGACAAGGGGATTCACCCCTCCACTTT.

For the CDR3, the DNA is TGTGCCAGCAGCCAAGATCCCCCCGGCGATCAGCCCCAGCATTTT. Translating gives CASSQDPPGDQPQHF. The chain has TRBV4-2 and TRBJ1-5; no clear D gene. The ends were cut back, 0 bases at V and 5 bases at J, with 11 bases in the middle. Germline V gives CDR1 LGHNA, CDR2 YNFKEQ. CDR3 length: 15 amino acids.

This clone appeared a few times. The chain has TRBV30 and TRBJ1-1; D possibly corresponds to TRBD1 (6 bases). V was pared by 7 bases and J by 1 base, with 16 bases between. CDR1 is GTSNPN and CDR2 is SVGIG in the germline V gene (reference sequence). The CDR3 is 14 amino acids. The CDR3: CAFNRGHQNTEAFF. CDR3 in DNA: TGTGCCTTCAATCGGGGACACCAGAACACTGAAGCTTTCTTT. Based on the CDR3 plus reference TRBV30 and TRBJ1-1, the full variable domain is SQTIHQWPATLVQPVGSPLSLECTVEGTSNPNLYWYRQAAGRGLQLLFYSVGIGQISSEVPQNLSASRPQDRQFILSSKKLLLSDSGFYLCAFNRGHQNTEAFFGQGTRLTVV.